The subject of this entry is one TCR beta chain. Its antigen is unknown. CDR1 is DFQATT and CDR2 is SNEGSKA in the germline V gene (reference sequence). V lost 1 base, J lost 4 bases, and 7 bases stayed unmatched. CDR3 length equals 15 residues. Next came a second PCR, run for about 6 to 12 cycles, which used a sample-barcoded 5' primer along with a J-beta primer mix. TCRdb re-derived calls from the 5' RACE reads in MiXCR, one entry per CDR3 protein. Among 600,000 to 1,000,000 distinct CDR3 sequences listed, 55% to 75% were seen once. The source of the sample is a study of blood T cells in healthy people across ages. Study-wide results and caveats: Aged donors had fewer naive CD4+ cells and lower diversity than long-lived donors. Calculation of diversity from one million T cells yielded estimates considered to be underestimates.

The clonotype comes from a man aged 30 to 45 in good health. The V gene is TRBV20-1, the J gene TRBJ2-7; 10 bases align to TRBD2. The sequencing sample was made of blood. The CDR3 region is CSARGWGLANYEQYF. The CDR3, as DNA: TGCAGTGCTAGAGGGTGGGGACTAGCGAATTACGAGCAGTACTTC.